There are a few counts of the clone carrying this TCR beta chain. The CDR3 contains 12 residues. Trimming took off 5 bases at V and 6 bases at J, with 9 bases between the two ends. Germline CDR1 and CDR2: SGHVS and FQNEAQ. The data stem from a study of blood T cell repertoires in COVID-19. Clones were sequenced by immunoSEQ multiplex PCR, and TCRdb holds only the in-frame ones, with some missing. The profile shows around 18,000 clones, 77% of them singletons. The TCR was taken from a man aged 70-80 years with COVID-19, enrolled during active disease. The chain joins TRBV7-8 to TRBJ2-3; a possible D gene is TRBD1 (6 bases). The sample taken for sequencing was peripheral blood. As DNA, the CDR3 is TGTGCCAGCAGCCCAGGGGTGGATACGCAGTATTTT. This sequence encodes CASSPGVDTQYF.